The source of this TCR beta chain is a study of T cells in Graves' hyperthyroidism and ophthalmopathy. Study details: Upon initial diagnosis and before any treatment, peripheral blood was collected. Study-wide points: Most thyroid clonotypes that were expanded above 0.001 also turned up in blood. For ophthalmopathy, model prediction preceded onset by a median roughly 6.2 months.

This clonotype was counted between two and nine times. The antigen is not known. TCR beta CDR3 regions were amplified from RNA. The HTBI primer set drove a first-round RT-PCR of the TCR CDR3. TCRdb fed the multiplex PCR reads into MiXCR, producing one record per CDR3 protein. The data hold tens of thousands of distinct CDR3 sequences, with about 53% observed a single time. Trimming shortened V by 1 base and J by 6 bases, and 0 bases separated the two germline ends. The length of the CDR3 is 10 residues. Thyroid ultrasound and orbital computed tomography, with clinical symptoms and serum thyroxine and TRAb, informed diagnoses.

Specimen: blood. The source is a woman aged 40 to 50 with Graves' ophthalmopathy. V is TRBV12-3 or TRBV12-4 and J is TRBJ2-5; D remains ambiguous. The CDR3 sequence is CASSLETQYF. The CDR3 nucleotides read TGTGCCAGCAGTTTAGAGACCCAGTACTTC.